This T cell receptor beta chain was sequenced for a study of CD8 T cells in ankylosing spondylitis (dated 2017 in TCRdb). For context, the study as a whole: T cell receptor beta repertoires were profiled in healthy donors and ankylosing spondylitis patients so that disease-linked TCR variants could be found. Peripheral blood was sampled, and synovial fluid was also collected from ankylosing spondylitis patients. The full study cohort comprised approximately 23 ankylosing spondylitis patients and around 100 healthy donors.

Concerning this clonotype itself: The antigen it binds to is not known. No clone much larger than this one lies a single base away; base qualities are absent.

This sample was sequenced with an Illumina HiSeq 2500. Quantitative 5'-RACE with molecular barcodes was the method used to prepare the TCR beta libraries. The authors' pipeline ran thus. Disease-linked TCR variants were identified with a new computational method built on a probabilistic model of VDJ rearrangement. Starting from the raw public reads, TCRdb applied fastp trimming at Q25, assembled clones with MiXCR and retained in-frame beta chains. Merged by CDR3 protein, the rows form single entries marked with the most common genes and DNA. The V and J calls reflect TCRdb's pipeline rather than the authors' work. The sample data list more than 100,000 distinct CDR3 sequences, and about 10% of these were observed just once. The ten largest clones take up roughly 4.5% of the sample. Per the germline V gene, SGHRS is the CDR1 and YFSETQ is the CDR2. The V and J ends are trimmed by 1 base and 4 bases, leaving 17 bases between them. The CDR3 sequence holds 16 residues, the cysteine and phenylalanine included. Only the CDR3 portion is preserved as DNA: 48 bases, with reading frame beginning at the first base.

General study outcomes and caveats: Significant enrichment of the disease-linked clones was reported in matched synovial fluid samples from ankylosing spondylitis patients. The disease-linked clones showed a CD8+ phenotype and occurred at relatively low frequencies in peripheral blood. A TCR beta motif made up of several highly homologous amino acid variants appeared to be characteristic of blood from ankylosing spondylitis patients. Some of the motif variants had been reported before in the synovial fluid and blood of reactive arthritis patients, a finding that suggests common disease-initiation mechanisms.

The V and J genes are TRBV5-1 and TRBJ1-1; a tentative D match to TRBD1 spans 6 bases. This sequence was found in a female donor with ankylosing spondylitis or in good health (not recorded which). The sequenced sample consisted of blood, either unsorted or a sorted T cell fraction (not recorded which). The sequenced DNA: TGCGCCAGCAGCTTGAGGGAGGGGGGGCCGGGCACTGAAGCTTTCTTT. It translates as CASSLREGGPGTEAFF.